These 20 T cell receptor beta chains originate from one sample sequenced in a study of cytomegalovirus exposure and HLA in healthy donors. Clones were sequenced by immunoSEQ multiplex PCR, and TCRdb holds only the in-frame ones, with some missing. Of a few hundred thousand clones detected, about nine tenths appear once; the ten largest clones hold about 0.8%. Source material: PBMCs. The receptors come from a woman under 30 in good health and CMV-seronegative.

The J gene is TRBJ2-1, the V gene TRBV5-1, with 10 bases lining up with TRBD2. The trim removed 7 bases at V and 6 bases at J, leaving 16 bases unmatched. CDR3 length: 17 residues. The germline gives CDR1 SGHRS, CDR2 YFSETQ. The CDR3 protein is CASSWGASGSLSNEQFF. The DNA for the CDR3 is TGCGCCAGCTCCTGGGGGGCTAGCGGGAGTTTGTCCAATGAGCAGTTCTTC.

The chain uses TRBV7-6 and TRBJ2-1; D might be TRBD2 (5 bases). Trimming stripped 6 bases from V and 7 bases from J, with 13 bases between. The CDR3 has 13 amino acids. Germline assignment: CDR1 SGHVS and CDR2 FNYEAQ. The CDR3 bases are TGTGCCAGCAGTTCGACTGAGGGAAATGAGCAGTTCTTC. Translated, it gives CASSSTEGNEQFF.

The CDR3: CASSLVVAGGYLSYEQYF. The CDR3 DNA is TGTGCCAGCAGCTTAGTCGTAGCGGGAGGTTACCTCTCCTACGAGCAGTACTTC. V usage is TRBV5-6 and J usage is TRBJ2-7; 10 nucleotides match TRBD2. The length of the CDR3 is 18 residues. Germline CDR1 is SGHDT and CDR2 is YYEEEE. Unmatched junction bases numbered 11, after V lost 2 bases and J lost 0 bases.

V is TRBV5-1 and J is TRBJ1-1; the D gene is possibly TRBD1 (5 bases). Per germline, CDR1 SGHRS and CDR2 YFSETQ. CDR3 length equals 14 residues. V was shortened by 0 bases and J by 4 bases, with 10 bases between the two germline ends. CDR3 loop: CASSLARGGTEAFF. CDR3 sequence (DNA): TGCGCCAGCAGCTTGGCTCGGGGGGGCACTGAAGCTTTCTTT.

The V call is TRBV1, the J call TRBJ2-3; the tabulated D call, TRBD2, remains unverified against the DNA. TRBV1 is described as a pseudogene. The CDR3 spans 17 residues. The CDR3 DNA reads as TGCACCAGCAGCCTGGGGACTCTAGCGGGAAGGCTCTTCACGCAGTATTTT. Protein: CTSSLGTLAGRLFTQYF.

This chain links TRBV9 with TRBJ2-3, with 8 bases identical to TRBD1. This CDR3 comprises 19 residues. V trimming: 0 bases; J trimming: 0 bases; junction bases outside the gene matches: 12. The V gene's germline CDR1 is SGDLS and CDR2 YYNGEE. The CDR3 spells CASSVGGRGPGSSTDTQYF. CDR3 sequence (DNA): TGTGCCAGCAGCGTAGGGGGCAGGGGGCCGGGATCTAGCACAGATACGCAGTATTTT.

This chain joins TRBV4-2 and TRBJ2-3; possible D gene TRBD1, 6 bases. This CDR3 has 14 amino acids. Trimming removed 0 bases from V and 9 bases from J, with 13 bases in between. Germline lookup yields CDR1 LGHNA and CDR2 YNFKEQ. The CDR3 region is CASSQETGSWTQYF. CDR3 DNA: TGTGCCAGCAGCCAAGAGACAGGAAGTTGGACGCAGTATTTT.

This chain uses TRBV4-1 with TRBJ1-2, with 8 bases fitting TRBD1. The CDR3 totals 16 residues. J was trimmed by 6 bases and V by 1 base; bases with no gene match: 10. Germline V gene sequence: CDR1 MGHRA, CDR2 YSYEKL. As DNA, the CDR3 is TGCGCCAGCAGCCAAGGAGGGGGCAGGGGGCCGGATGGCTACACCTTC. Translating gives CASSQGGGRGPDGYTF.

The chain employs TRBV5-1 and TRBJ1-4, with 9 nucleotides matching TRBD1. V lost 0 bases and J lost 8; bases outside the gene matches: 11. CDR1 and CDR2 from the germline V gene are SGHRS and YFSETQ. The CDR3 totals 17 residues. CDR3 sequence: CASSLAASLGTGEKLFF. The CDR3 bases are TGCGCCAGCAGCTTGGCCGCCTCGTTGGGGACAGGGGAAAAACTGTTTTTT.

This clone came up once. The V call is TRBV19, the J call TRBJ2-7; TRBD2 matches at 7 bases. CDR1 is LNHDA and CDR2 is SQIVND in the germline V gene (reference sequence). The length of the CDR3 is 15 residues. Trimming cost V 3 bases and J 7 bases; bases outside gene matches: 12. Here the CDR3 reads CASSIGTNVLGEQYF. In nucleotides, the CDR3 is TGTGCCAGTAGTATCGGGACTAACGTTTTAGGGGAGCAGTACTTC.

The DNA for the CDR3 is TGTGCCACCAGCAGGGCCGGACAAATCAACTATGGCTACACCTTC. Protein product: CATSRAGQINYGYTF. V usage is TRBV15 and J usage is TRBJ1-2, with D possibly TRBD1 on 5 matching bases. Germline CDR1 LNHNV, CDR2 YYDKDF (reference sequence). The CDR3 has 15 residues. V was pared by 3 bases and J by 2 bases, with 13 bases between.

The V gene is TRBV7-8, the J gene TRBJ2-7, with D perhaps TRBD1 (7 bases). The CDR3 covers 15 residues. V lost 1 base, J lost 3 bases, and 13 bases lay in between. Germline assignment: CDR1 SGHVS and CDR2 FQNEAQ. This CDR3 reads CASSLGQGGDYEQYF. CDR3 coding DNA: TGTGCCAGCAGCTTAGGACAGGGAGGTGACTACGAGCAGTACTTC.

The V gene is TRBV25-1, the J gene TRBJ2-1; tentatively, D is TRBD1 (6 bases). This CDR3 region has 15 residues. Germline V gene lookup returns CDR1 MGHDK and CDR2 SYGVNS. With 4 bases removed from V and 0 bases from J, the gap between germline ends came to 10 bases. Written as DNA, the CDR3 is TGTGCCAGCAGTGGGGGGCAAAGCTCCTACAATGAGCAGTTCTTC. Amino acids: CASSGGQSSYNEQFF.

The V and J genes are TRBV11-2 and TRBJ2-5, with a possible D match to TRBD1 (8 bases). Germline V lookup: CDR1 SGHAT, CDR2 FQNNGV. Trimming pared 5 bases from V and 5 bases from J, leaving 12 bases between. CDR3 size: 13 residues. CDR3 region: CASSPQGGETQYF. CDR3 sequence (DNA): TGTGCCAGCAGCCCACAGGGGGGGGAGACCCAGTACTTC.

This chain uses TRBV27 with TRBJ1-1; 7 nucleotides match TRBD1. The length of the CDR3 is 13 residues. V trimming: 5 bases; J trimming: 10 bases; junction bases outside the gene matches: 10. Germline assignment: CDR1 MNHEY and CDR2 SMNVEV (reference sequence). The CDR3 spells CASSPWGTVGAFF. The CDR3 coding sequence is TGTGCCAGCAGTCCTTGGGGGACAGTTGGAGCTTTCTTT.

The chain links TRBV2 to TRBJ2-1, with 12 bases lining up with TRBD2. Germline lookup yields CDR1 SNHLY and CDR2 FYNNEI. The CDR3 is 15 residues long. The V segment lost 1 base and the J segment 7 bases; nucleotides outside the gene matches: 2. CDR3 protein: CASSEEGTSGNEQFF. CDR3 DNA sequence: TGTGCCAGCAGTGAAGAGGGGACTAGCGGGAATGAGCAGTTCTTC.

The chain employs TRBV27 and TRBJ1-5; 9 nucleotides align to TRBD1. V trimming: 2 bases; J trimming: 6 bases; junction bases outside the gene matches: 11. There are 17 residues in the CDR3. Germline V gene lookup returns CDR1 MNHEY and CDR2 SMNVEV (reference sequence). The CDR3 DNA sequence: TGTGCCAGCAGTTTAAGGGGGGACAGGGTAATCGGTCAGCCCCAGCATTTT. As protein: CASSLRGDRVIGQPQHF.

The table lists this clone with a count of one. The CDR3 coding sequence is TGTGCCAGCACCCCAACCGTGCTAGCGGGCCCAAAGGTAGATACGCAGTATTTT. Translation gives CASTPTVLAGPKVDTQYF. This sequence joins TRBV2 and TRBJ2-3; 8 bases align to TRBD2. The CDR3 is 18 residues long. Germline loops: CDR1 SNHLY, CDR2 FYNNEI. Unmatched junction bases numbered 20, after V lost 7 bases and J lost 5 bases.

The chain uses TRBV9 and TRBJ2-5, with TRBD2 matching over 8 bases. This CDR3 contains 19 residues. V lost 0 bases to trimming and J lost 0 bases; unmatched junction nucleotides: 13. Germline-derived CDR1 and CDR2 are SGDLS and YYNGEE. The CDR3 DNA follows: TGTGCCAGCAGCGTAGGTATAACTAGCGGAATACCATACCAAGAGACCCAGTACTTC. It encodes CASSVGITSGIPYQETQYF.

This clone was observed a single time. The CDR3 DNA follows: TGCGCCAGCAGCTTGGTCGGACAGGGGGACACTGAAGCTTTCTTT. Its translation is CASSLVGQGDTEAFF. The chain links TRBV5-1 to TRBJ1-1; 10 nucleotides match TRBD1. Germline V CDR1 and CDR2: SGHRS, YFSETQ. This CDR3 region has 15 residues. V was clipped by 0 bases and J by 3 bases; unmatched bases: 2.